This is a list of T cell receptor beta chains from one sample in a study of blood T cell repertoires in COVID-19. Profiled with immunoSEQ multiplex PCR; TCRdb holds only in-frame clones, not every one. The sample has roughly 220,000 clones, around 86% seen once. Sequenced sample: PBMCs or T cells enriched from blood (not recorded which). Source of these receptors: a woman between 35 and 50 years old with acute COVID-19. CDR3s include the opening cysteine and the closing phenylalanine or tryptophan. Each record gives: V gene, D gene, J gene, CDR3 length, clone size, CDR3 protein. D genes are given only for firm matches. Clone size is stated in some rows and not others, as once, few, many or a class when expanded.

TRBV6-5	NA	TRBJ1-5	14	NA	CASSQQGTNQPQHF
TRBV6-2/TRBV6-3	NA	TRBJ2-2	15	NA	CASSLLEQTTGELFF
TRBV19	NA	TRBJ1-1	13	once	CASRALERTEAFF
TRBV13	TRBD1	TRBJ1-1	15	NA	CASSDQGVWVTEAFF
TRBV24-1	TRBD1	TRBJ1-4	18	NA	CATRQPGQGNTTNEKLFF
TRBV4-1	NA	TRBJ1-4	13	once	CASSPQDPGLLFF
TRBV4-3	NA	TRBJ1-5	15	once	CASSPRHRAPQPQHF
TRBV12-5	TRBD1	TRBJ1-2	16	few	CASGLVLNRGSYGYTF
TRBV19	NA	TRBJ2-2	14	NA	CASIAPGGIGELFF
TRBV9	NA	TRBJ2-3	14	NA	CASSVGGGPDTQYF
TRBV10-3	NA	TRBJ1-2	12	NA	CASRGGNYGYTF
TRBV4-1	TRBD1	TRBJ2-7	15	NA	CASSPIPGGSYEQYF
TRBV7-9	NA	TRBJ2-1	12	NA	CASSPTGRMQFF
TRBV2	TRBD2	TRBJ2-5	13	NA	CASGGAGGETQYF
TRBV13	NA	TRBJ1-1	12	NA	CASSSRGTEAFF
TRBV18	TRBD1	TRBJ1-2	15	NA	CASSPAGTGRYGYTF
TRBV18	TRBD1	TRBJ1-6	14	NA	CASSLGQGDSPLHF
TRBV19	NA	TRBJ2-2	14	NA	CASSTTAVTGELFF
TRBV5-1	NA	TRBJ1-1	13	once	CASSPGMNTEAFF
TRBV24-1	TRBD1	TRBJ1-1	13	NA	CATRQGRNTEAFF
TRBV12-5	TRBD1	TRBJ2-2	16	NA	CASGFRTGDTTGELFF
TRBV9	TRBD1	TRBJ1-6	14	NA	CASSARDRNSPLHF
TRBV3-1/TRBV3-2	NA	TRBJ1-1	11	once	CASSHREVAFF
TRBV5-1	NA	TRBJ1-1	14	once	CASSRMPGGTEAFF
TRBV2	NA	TRBJ2-7	15	NA	CASSAGRARSYEQYF
TRBV2	NA	TRBJ1-5	14	once	CASSVQNSNQPQHF
TRBV9	TRBD1	TRBJ1-3	15	NA	CASSPGQATGNTIYF
TRBV4-1	NA	TRBJ1-2	15	many	CASSQEAQGLAGYTF